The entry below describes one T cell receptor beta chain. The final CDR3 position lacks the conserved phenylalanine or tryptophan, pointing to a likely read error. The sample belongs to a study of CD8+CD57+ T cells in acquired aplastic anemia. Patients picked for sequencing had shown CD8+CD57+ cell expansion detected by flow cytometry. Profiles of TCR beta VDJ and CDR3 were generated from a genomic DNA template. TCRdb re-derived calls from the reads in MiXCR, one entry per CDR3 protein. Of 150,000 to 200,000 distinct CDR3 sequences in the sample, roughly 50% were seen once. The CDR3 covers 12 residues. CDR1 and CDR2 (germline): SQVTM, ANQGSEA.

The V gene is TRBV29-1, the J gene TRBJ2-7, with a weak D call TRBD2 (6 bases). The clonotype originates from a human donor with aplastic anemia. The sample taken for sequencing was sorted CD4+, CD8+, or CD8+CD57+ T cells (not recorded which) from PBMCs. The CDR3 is CSVGGASYEQYL. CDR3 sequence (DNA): TGTAGCGTTGGAGGGGCAAGCTACGAGCAGTACCTC.